This entry describes one TCR beta chain. These data originate in a study of blood T cells in healthy people across ages. Primed by a sample-barcoded 5' primer and a J-beta primer mix, a second PCR proceeded for about 6 to 11 cycles. TCRdb recomputed calls from the 5' RACE reads with MiXCR, one row per CDR3 protein. The sample yields 1.2 million to 1.5 million distinct CDR3 sequences, 42% seen once. The TCR comes from a woman aged 18-29 years in good health. The specimen sequenced was blood.

The CDR3 region is CSALTGATEAFF. The CDR3, as DNA: TGCAGCGCCCTTACAGGGGCCACTGAAGCTTTCTTT. The chain is built from TRBV29-1 and TRBJ1-1; 7 bases are shared with TRBD1. Per germline, CDR1 SQVTM and CDR2 ANQGSEA. This CDR3 contains 12 residues. With V trimmed by 7 bases and J by 4 bases, 6 bases remained unmatched.